The 24 T cell receptor beta chains below all came from one sample that was sequenced in a study of control samples from healthy donors and cancer patients. Sequenced by immunoSEQ multiplex PCR; TCRdb stores in-frame clones only, minus some. Of about 410,000 clones listed, 80% to 95% are singletons. Sequences were obtained from PBMCs. These receptors were collected from a man between 35 and 55 years old with head and neck cancer.

This chain joins TRBV6-5 and TRBJ2-7; 9 nucleotides match TRBD1. The trim removed 2 bases at V and 2 bases at J, leaving 4 bases unmatched. Germline V gene data show CDR1 as MNHEY and CDR2 as SVGAGI. The CDR3 is made up of 15 amino acids. This CDR3 is CASSYRDRGAYEQYF. The CDR3 region has the DNA TGTGCCAGCAGTTACCGTGACAGGGGGGCCTACGAGCAGTACTTC.

The chain has TRBV6-6 and TRBJ1-5; 8 bases line up with TRBD1. The CDR3 covers 19 residues. The trim removed 5 bases at V and 2 bases at J, leaving 17 bases unmatched. Looked up from germline, CDR1 is MNHNY and CDR2 is SVGAGI (reference sequence). The DNA of the CDR3 is TGTGCCAGCAGTCAATATTCATTCCCGACAGGGGACCGCAATCAGCCCCAGCATTTT. Translating gives CASSQYSFPTGDRNQPQHF.

On this clone itself: At the DNA level, this CDR3 is encoded by other sequences in the same sample as well. This rearrangement joins TRBV9 to TRBJ1-5, with D tentatively TRBD1 (5 bases). The CDR3 extends over 14 amino acids. V shed 4 bases and J shed 4 bases, with 12 bases lying between them. Germline CDR1 reads SGDLS; CDR2 reads YYNGEE. The CDR3 bases are TGTGCCAGCAGCCCGGGGGGGGTTAATCAGCCCCAGCATTTT. Protein product: CASSPGGVNQPQHF.

This clone occurred a few times. The rearrangement uses TRBV29-1 and TRBJ1-2; 10 bases are a match to TRBD1. The CDR3 has 13 amino acids. The V gene's germline CDR1 is SQVTM and CDR2 ANQGSEA. The V and J ends lost 6 bases and 4 bases, in that order; junction bases with no gene match: 5. CDR3 loop: CSVRQGAGYGYTF. The CDR3 coding sequence is TGCAGCGTCCGACAGGGGGCTGGCTATGGCTACACCTTC.

The chain is built from TRBV11-1 and TRBJ1-1, with 7 bases that match TRBD1. Germline assignment: CDR1 SGHAT and CDR2 FQDESV (reference sequence). This CDR3 spans 14 amino acids. Trimming took 6 bases from V and 6 from J; bases not matched to a gene: 10. Here the CDR3 reads CASSSDRPSAEAFF. In nucleotides, the CDR3 is TGTGCCAGCAGTTCGGACAGGCCCAGCGCTGAAGCTTTCTTT. Full variable domain (missing parts from reference TRBV11-1 and TRBJ1-1): EAEVAQSPRYKITEKSQAVAFWCDPISGHATLYWYRQILGQGPELLVQFQDESVVDDSQLPKDRFSAERLKGVDSTLKIQPAELGDSAMYLCASSSDRPSAEAFFGQGTRLTVV.

J is TRBJ1-5 and V is TRBV9; perhaps TRBD1 as D (5 bases). Germline V gene sequence: CDR1 SGDLS, CDR2 YYNGEE. V lost 0 bases and J 4 bases, leaving 8 bases between the germline ends. The CDR3 length is 14 residues. DNA for the CDR3: TGTGCCAGCAGCGTAGCGGCAGGGAATCAGCCCCAGCATTTT. Amino acids: CASSVAAGNQPQHF.

V usage is TRBV4-1 and J usage is TRBJ2-7; the match to TRBD2 covers 10 bases. The CDR3 has 15 residues. J lost 4 bases, V lost 1 base, and 4 bases had no gene match. CDR1 is MGHRA and CDR2 is YSYEKL in the germline V gene. Here the CDR3 reads CASSQGTSGDYEQYF. The CDR3 DNA follows: TGCGCCAGCAGCCAAGGGACTAGCGGAGATTACGAGCAGTACTTC.

The CDR3 DNA reads as TGTGCCAGCAGCCGCACCTTGAACACTGAAGCTTTCTTT. It is translated as CASSRTLNTEAFF. J is TRBJ1-1 and V is TRBV14; no firm D call. The germline CDR1 and CDR2 sequences are SGHDN and FVKESK. V lost 4 bases to trimming and J lost 0 bases, with 6 bases between them. There are 13 residues in the CDR3.

V is TRBV6-2 or TRBV6-3 and J is TRBJ1-1; D is unresolved. This CDR3 comprises 13 residues. CDR1 is MNHEY, CDR2 SVGEGT, per germline. V lost 2 bases and J 1 base, leaving 5 bases between the germline ends. CDR3 residues: CASSYRPNTEAFF. The CDR3 DNA follows: TGTGCCAGCAGTTACCGACCGAACACTGAAGCTTTCTTT.

V and J are TRBV28 and TRBJ1-2; the match to TRBD1 covers 11 bases. Germline CDR1 MDHEN, CDR2 SYDVKM. The CDR3 is made up of 15 amino acids. The V gene end was trimmed by 4 bases and the J gene end by 4 bases; junction bases not matched to a gene: 5. This CDR3 is CASSSGQGEAYGYTF. The CDR3 nucleotides read TGTGCCAGCAGTTCGGGACAGGGGGAGGCCTATGGCTACACCTTC.

The rearrangement links TRBV18 to TRBJ2-7; D possibly corresponds to TRBD1 (6 bases). CDR1 and CDR2 from the germline V gene are KGHSH and LQKENI. With 0 bases removed from V and 5 bases from J, the gap between germline ends came to 14 bases. This CDR3 has 15 amino acids. The CDR3, as DNA: TGTGCCAGCTCACCACCGACAGGCCGTGCCAACGAGCAGTACTTC. Translated, it gives CASSPPTGRANEQYF.

The CDR3 bases are TGTGCCAGTAGCAGCGACAGGGACCAGCCCCAGCATTTT. Residues: CASSSDRDQPQHF. This chain uses TRBV19 with TRBJ1-5; 7 nucleotides line up with TRBD1. CDR3 size: 13 residues. The germline gives CDR1 LNHDA, CDR2 SQIVND (reference sequence). Trimming took 6 bases from V and 7 from J; bases not matched to a gene: 6.

To note about this clone: This CDR3 is also generated by other DNA sequences in the sample. The genes are TRBV3-1 (or the pseudogene TRBV3-2) and TRBJ1-1; D gene ambiguous. The germline CDR1 and CDR2 sequences are LGHDT and YNNKEL (reference sequence). The CDR3 contains 13 residues. V was clipped by 3 bases and J by 3 bases, with 8 bases between them. The CDR3 DNA sequence: TGTGCCAGCAGCCAGGGCCGGGACACTGAAGCTTTCTTT. Its protein is CASSQGRDTEAFF.

The chain has TRBV5-1 and TRBJ2-3; D might be TRBD2 (5 bases). The CDR3 runs 14 residues. Germline V lookup: CDR1 SGHRS, CDR2 YFSETQ. V was pared by 3 bases and J by 6 bases, with 14 bases between. The DNA for the CDR3 is TGCGCCAGCAGCTGGACTCCAAAGTCCGATACGCAGTATTTT. Residues: CASSWTPKSDTQYF.

The chain couples TRBV19 to TRBJ2-7; D unresolved. Germline lookup yields CDR1 LNHDA and CDR2 SQIVND (reference sequence). The CDR3 contains 14 residues. Trimming pared 6 bases from V and 2 bases from J, leaving 14 bases between. The CDR3 spells CASSKTTDTYEQYF. DNA of the CDR3: TGTGCCAGTAGCAAAACGACGGATACCTACGAGCAGTACTTC.

The CDR3 sequence is CASSLDGGLYEQYF. DNA of the CDR3: TGTGCCAGCAGTCTCGACGGGGGGCTCTACGAGCAGTACTTC. The rearrangement joins TRBV5-6 to TRBJ2-7; D might be TRBD2 (7 bases). Germline V CDR1 and CDR2: SGHDT, YYEEEE. The V gene lost 5 bases and the J gene lost 3 bases, with 15 bases spanning the gap. There are 14 residues in the CDR3.

The V call is TRBV29-1, the J call TRBJ2-2, with a tentative D call TRBD1 (6 bases). Germline CDR1 reads SQVTM; CDR2 reads ANQGSEA. This CDR3 has 13 residues. Trimming shortened V by 7 bases and J by 0 bases, and 9 bases separated the two germline ends. CDR3 sequence reads: CSADSTNTGELFF. The CDR3 DNA reads as TGCAGCGCGGACAGTACGAACACCGGGGAGCTGTTTTTT.

This chain connects TRBV7-3 to TRBJ2-2, with 10 nucleotides matching TRBD2. The CDR3 length is 18 residues. CDR1 is SGHTA and CDR2 is FQGTGA in the germline V gene. The junction had 16 bases not matched to a gene; V was cut back by 5 bases and J by 7 bases. The CDR3 region has the DNA TGTGCCAGCAGCCCTCTACCGGGGCTAGCGGGGGTTGACGGGGAGCTGTTTTTT. Its translation: CASSPLPGLAGVDGELFF.

V is TRBV7-9 and J is TRBJ1-1; D uncertain. From germline, CDR1 is SEHNR and CDR2 FQNEAQ (reference sequence). The CDR3 has 13 residues. V lost 2 bases and J lost 1, with 5 bases in between. The CDR3 bases are TGTGCCAGCAGCTTAATTGAGAACACTGAAGCTTTCTTT. Translated: CASSLIENTEAFF.

The V and J genes are TRBV19 and TRBJ2-2; maybe TRBD1 (5 bases). CDR3 length: 17 amino acids. V was pared by 3 bases and J by 1 base, with 15 bases between. Germline V lookup: CDR1 LNHDA, CDR2 SQIVND (reference sequence). The CDR3 sequence is CASSIRGLRRNTGELFF. The CDR3 bases are TGTGCCAGTAGTATTAGGGGATTACGCCGGAACACCGGGGAGCTGTTTTTT.

The rearrangement links TRBV5-1 to TRBJ2-2; 7 bases are a match to TRBD1. V lost 0 bases and J lost 1; bases outside the gene matches: 3. The CDR3 is 16 amino acids. Germline loops: CDR1 SGHRS, CDR2 YFSETQ. The CDR3 spells CASSLEGDRNTGELFF. DNA for the CDR3: TGCGCCAGCAGCTTGGAGGGGGACAGGAACACCGGGGAGCTGTTTTTT.

The V gene is TRBV7-9, the J gene TRBJ2-7; D is possibly TRBD2 (5 bases). This CDR3 has 14 amino acids. The germline V and J ends were trimmed by 3 bases and 6 bases, with 15 bases remaining between them. Per germline, CDR1 SEHNR and CDR2 FQNEAQ (reference sequence). Here the CDR3 DNA reads TGTGCCAGCAGCTTGTCCCAAAATCGGGGCGAGCAGTACTTC. It is translated as CASSLSQNRGEQYF.

A word on this clone: The sample has other DNA sequences that encode this CDR3 too. The CDR3 protein is CASSLGGGLAGYTF. In DNA, the CDR3 is TGTGCCAGCAGCTTAGGTGGGGGGCTAGCCGGCTACACCTTC. The rearrangement uses TRBV7-9 and TRBJ1-2; TRBD1 might be the D (6 bases). CDR3 length equals 14 residues. The V end lost 1 base, the J end lost 8 bases, and 14 bases lay between the germline ends. Germline V lookup: CDR1 SEHNR, CDR2 FQNEAQ (reference sequence).

This chain uses TRBV7-3 with TRBJ1-1; D possibly corresponds to TRBD1 (5 bases). Trimming cost V 2 bases and J 3 bases, with 7 bases left between them. Germline V gene sequence: CDR1 SGHTA, CDR2 FQGTGA. The CDR3 extends over 13 amino acids. In nucleotides, the CDR3 is TGTGCCAGCAGCTTATTACAGGACACTGAAGCTTTCTTT. Translation gives CASSLLQDTEAFF.